This is a list of T cell receptor beta chains from one sample in a study of OX40 agonist ivuxolimab in advanced cancers. TCRdb's table, derived via immunoSEQ multiplex PCR, lists solely in-frame clones and lacks some. Here the sample spans over 35,000 clones, about 85% being singletons. Sample: CD4+ or CD8+ T cells sorted from blood, taken in a trial of the OX40 agonist ivuxolimab. The receptors were sampled from an adult with an advanced solid tumor such as melanoma, head and neck, liver or kidney cancer. The CDR3 runs from the conserved cysteine through the conserved F or W. A D gene is named only where the DNA matches it firmly.

V	D	J	CDR3
TRBV7-9	.	TRBJ2-7	CASSLDLERGEQYF
TRBV5-1	.	TRBJ1-3	CASSFPAFQTATFSGNTIYF
TRBV6-5	.	TRBJ2-7	CASSYSGGSYEQYF
TRBV5-6	TRBD2	TRBJ2-1	CASWGSGGPSSYNEQFF
TRBV27	TRBD2	TRBJ2-7	CASSRTSGDYEQYF
TRBV7-9	.	TRBJ1-3	CASSSSTASGNTIYF
TRBV7-2	.	TRBJ2-7	CASSPSIRGSSYEQYF
TRBV6-5	.	TRBJ1-1	CASSYDDRHPNTEAFF
TRBV4-3	.	TRBJ1-2	CASSQDSTENYGYTF
TRBV18	TRBD2	.	CASSPWEGDEPYEQYF
TRBV7-3	.	TRBJ1-1	CASSLIGEVEAFF
TRBV30	.	TRBJ1-1	CAWQAGVGLEAFF
TRBV30	.	TRBJ2-7	CAWSVSYLSRAGSEQYF
TRBV14	.	TRBJ2-3	CASSQVRDTQYF
TRBV15	.	TRBJ2-5	CATSSRDHQETQYF
TRBV4-3	.	TRBJ2-2	CASGESGRYTGELFF
TRBV7-9	.	TRBJ2-3	CASSLFPAGTDTQYF
TRBV2	TRBD1	TRBJ2-7	CASRETGAGDEQYF
TRBV19	.	TRBJ1-1	CASSLGNTEAFF
TRBV6-1	.	TRBJ2-7	CASSEDAGPYEQYF
TRBV27	.	TRBJ2-7	CASSFLRSGGPTKGQYF
TRBV27	.	TRBJ2-7	CASSLGGDEQYF
TRBV6-5	TRBD2	TRBJ2-7	CASSPWGEGYEQYF
TRBV23-1	.	TRBJ1-3	CASPLTWGNTIYF
TRBV6-6	TRBD2	TRBJ2-2	CASSLAGAGELFF
TRBV6-4	.	TRBJ1-2	CASSDEEGGYTF
TRBV6-4	TRBD2	TRBJ2-3	CASSASGSTDTQYF
TRBV9	.	TRBJ2-3	CASSVEGRGEDTQYF
TRBV11-3	TRBD2	TRBJ2-1	CASSPGLADNEQFF
TRBV27	TRBD2	TRBJ2-7	CASSLELAATYEQYF
TRBV28	TRBD1	TRBJ2-1	CASSLTGGAYNEQFF
TRBV4-1	TRBD1	TRBJ2-1	CASSLEGAEKLNEQFF
TRBV7-2	.	TRBJ2-1	CASSLPYSVRNEQFF
TRBV7-9	TRBD2	TRBJ2-7	CASSLVGSGRIYEQYF
TRBV27	TRBD1	TRBJ1-2	CASSLSQGAWDGYTF
TRBV27	.	TRBJ1-1	CASRRGTEAFF
TRBV7-3	.	TRBJ2-1	CASSLGNEQFF
TRBV27	.	TRBJ2-7	CASSYTGGYEQYF
TRBV7-9	.	TRBJ2-1	CASSTLHNEQFF
TRBV7-6	TRBD2	TRBJ2-3	CASSLGPIAGGLGDTQYF
TRBV19	.	TRBJ2-3	CASSMGGGGPDTQYF
TRBV7-2	TRBD2	TRBJ2-3	CASSLVALAGPSTDTQYF
TRBV18	.	TRBJ2-1	CASSPPSGVGYNEQFF
TRBV7-9	TRBD1	TRBJ1-6	CASSPTGGATSPLHF
TRBV4-2	TRBD2	TRBJ2-1	CASSQVAGGPNEQFF
TRBV4-3	.	TRBJ2-5	CASSQDLTFRETQYF
TRBV12-5	TRBD2	TRBJ2-3	CASGFLLRLAGGPPDTQYF
TRBV27	.	TRBJ2-1	CASSPTYNEQFF
TRBV27	TRBD2	TRBJ2-1	CASSFTSGYNEQFF
TRBV5-1	.	TRBJ2-1	CASSSKGDEQFF